Listed below are T cell receptor beta chains from one sample, sequenced in a study of CD4 and CD8 cells across lung adenocarcinoma regions. TCRdb fed the PCR reads into MiXCR, producing one record per CDR3 protein. This table has thousands of distinct CDR3 sequences, 40% to 50% appearing once. Sequencing used CD4+ T cells from the margin of a lung tumor. These receptors were collected from a female donor with lung adenocarcinoma. The CD4 and CD8 labels of this study may be unreliable. Both conserved end residues are part of each CDR3. A D gene is named only where the DNA matches it firmly. Where a row states a size, it is once, few, many or the class of an expanded clone; other rows omit it.

size: medium-sized
J: TRBJ2-4
D: .
V: TRBV6-1
CDR3: CASSERSSLAKNIQYF
DNA: TGTGCCAGCAGTGAACGTAGCAGCCTAGCCAAAAACATTCAGTACTTC

size: few
J: TRBJ2-5
D: .
V: TRBV7-2
CDR3: CASSAGLVQETQYF
DNA: TGTGCCAGCAGCGCAGGACTGGTACAAGAGACCCAGTACTTC

size: .
J: TRBJ2-2
D: .
V: TRBV6-1
CDR3: CASTQGLYTEALYF
DNA: TGTGCCAGCACACAGGGCCTTTACACCGAGGCGCTGTATTTT

size: .
J: TRBJ2-3
D: .
V: TRBV7-2
CDR3: CAGRGRGGRGQETQYF
DNA: TGTGCCGGCAGGGGGCGGGGGGGCCGGGGCCAAGAGACCCAGTATTTT

size: few
J: TRBJ2-1
D: TRBD1
V: TRBV27
CDR3: CASSMGDRVAIKNEQFF
DNA: TGTGCCAGCAGTATGGGGGACAGGGTGGCAATCAAGAATGAGCAGTTCTTC

size: .
J: TRBJ2-1
D: .
V: TRBV7-2
CDR3: CASSLSRGSYNEQFF
DNA: TGTGCCAGCAGTCTGTCCAGGGGCTCCTACAATGAGCAGTTCTTC

size: .
J: TRBJ2-1
D: .
V: TRBV9
CDR3: CASSEQGDYNEQFF
DNA: TGTGCCAGCAGCGAACAGGGTGACTACAATGAGCAGTTCTTC

size: few
J: TRBJ2-2
D: .
V: TRBV15
CDR3: CATSRDRGYLTGELFF
DNA: TGTGCCACCAGCAGAGACAGGGGATATTTGACCGGGGAGCTGTTTTTT

size: .
J: TRBJ2-3
D: TRBD2
V: TRBV6-5
CDR3: CASSHPQLAGTDTLYF
DNA: TGTGCCAGCAGTCACCCGCAACTAGCGGGCACAGATACGCTGTATTTT

size: .
J: TRBJ2-7
D: TRBD1
V: TRBV7-8
CDR3: CATRPTGTGSEQYF
DNA: TGTGCCACTAGACCGACCGGGACAGGGTCAGAGCAGTACTTC

size: .
J: TRBJ2-5
D: .
V: TRBV7-8
CDR3: CASCAVEGSLAKETQYF
DNA: TGTGCCAGCTGCGCAGTGGAGGGTAGCCTAGCCAAAGAGACCCAGTACTTC

size: .
J: TRBJ2-3
D: .
V: TRBV12-3/TRBV12-4
CDR3: CARGLSAKDMQYF
DNA: TGTGCCAGGGGCCTGAGCGCCAAAGATATGCAGTATTTT

size: .
J: TRBJ1-4
D: TRBD1
V: TRBV10-3
CDR3: CAISEVQGLIGEKLFF
DNA: TGTGCCATCAGTGAGGTACAGGGGTTAATAGGTGAAAAACTGTTTTTT

size: .
J: TRBJ1-1
D: .
V: TRBV12-5
CDR3: CASGLPRTEAFF
DNA: TGTGCTAGTGGTTTGCCCCGCACTGAAGCTTTCTTT

size: once
J: TRBJ2-3
D: TRBD1
V: TRBV6-5
CDR3: CASSTSRLGTGAQYF
DNA: TGTGCCAGCAGTACTTCTCGTCTGGGCACAGGGGCGCAGTATTTT

size: .
J: TRBJ1-2
D: .
V: TRBV6-1
CDR3: CASSRIIGGSNYGYTF
DNA: TGTGCCAGCTCCAGGATCATCGGCGGATCTAACTATGGCTACACCTTC

size: once
J: TRBJ2-4
D: TRBD1
V: TRBV7-2
CDR3: CASSSPGGENIQYF
DNA: TGTGCCAGCAGCTCCCCAGGGGGCGAAAATATTCAGTACTTC

size: medium-sized
J: TRBJ2-2
D: .
V: TRBV27
CDR3: CASRRTGELFF
DNA: TGTGCCAGCAGGCGAACCGGGGAGCTGTTTTTT

size: .
J: TRBJ2-7
D: TRBD1
V: TRBV6-1
CDR3: CASSEDGQGRYEQYF
DNA: TGTGCCAGCAGTGAAGATGGACAGGGGAGATACGAGCAGTACTTC

size: large
J: TRBJ2-3
D: .
V: TRBV6-1
CDR3: CASMYRNTDTQYF
DNA: TGTGCCAGCATGTATAGGAATACAGATACGCAGTATTTT